These 10 T cell receptor beta chains share one sample of origin, sequenced in a study of T-cell memory formation after mild COVID-19. TCRdb used MiXCR to reprocess the 5' RACE reads, holding one entry per CDR3 protein. The table lists 150,000 to 200,000 distinct CDR3 sequences, roughly 30% of them singletons. Source material: PBMCs or a T cell subset sorted from them (not recorded which). The receptors were gathered from an adult woman who had mild COVID-19 (a few samples of this study predate the infection). Cell type and time point are not known.

This clonotype has only a few counts. At one of its ends the junction is not consistent with the germline gene, which may arise from a read error. V and J are TRBV7-7 and TRBJ2-1, with 7 nucleotides matching TRBD2. CDR3 size: 14 residues. Germline V CDR1 and CDR2: SSHAT, FNYEAQ (reference sequence). CDR3: CASMKGGSHNEQFF. The CDR3 region has the DNA TGTGCTAGCATGAAGGGAGGGTCCCACAATGAGCAGTTCTTC.

This clonotype has ten or more counts. The chain recombines TRBV5-6 with TRBJ1-5; D may be TRBD1 (5 bases). With 3 bases removed from V and 7 bases from J, the gap between germline ends came to 11 bases. The CDR3 is 13 residues long. From germline, CDR1 is SGHDT and CDR2 YYEEEE. The CDR3 DNA is TGTGCCAGCAGCTCCCAGGGTCGGCAGCCCCAGCATTTT. This sequence encodes CASSSQGRQPQHF.

This clonotype has a single count. CDR3: CASSDGRSTDTQYF. The CDR3 coding sequence is TGTGCCAGCAGTGATGGCAGGAGCACAGATACGCAGTATTTT. The V call is TRBV2, the J call TRBJ2-3; D gene uncertain. The V end lost 3 bases, the J end lost 0 bases, and 7 bases lay between the germline ends. The CDR3 sequence is 14 residues long. The V gene's germline CDR1 is SNHLY and CDR2 FYNNEI. The variable domain in full, completed from reference TRBV2 and TRBJ2-3, reads EPEVTQTPSHQVTQMGQEVILRCVPISNHLYFYWYRQILGQKVEFLVSFYNNEISEKSEIFDDQFSVERPDGSNFTLKIRSTKLEDSAMYFCASSDGRSTDTQYFGPGTRLTVL.

The chain is built from TRBV20-1 and TRBJ1-1, with D maybe TRBD1 (5 bases). With 3 bases removed from V and 4 bases from J, the gap between germline ends came to 12 bases. This CDR3 comprises 13 residues. Germline CDR1 reads DFQATT; CDR2 reads SNEGSKA (reference sequence). The CDR3 region is CSARGVKSTEAFF. CDR3 bases: TGCAGTGCTAGGGGGGTTAAGAGCACTGAAGCTTTCTTT.

The chain links TRBV4-2 to TRBJ2-2, with D uncertain. The CDR3 is 13 amino acids. The V and J ends lost 4 bases and 4 bases respectively, with 7 bases between them. The germline gives CDR1 LGHNA, CDR2 YNFKEQ. The CDR3, as DNA: TGTGCCAGCAGCCCGGGCCCCACCGGGGAGCTGTTTTTT. Translation: CASSPGPTGELFF.

J is TRBJ2-2 and V is TRBV20-1; a possible D gene is TRBD1 (7 bases). In germline, CDR1 is DFQATT, CDR2 SNEGSKA (reference sequence). V was clipped by 6 bases and J by 6 bases, with 17 bases between them. The CDR3 loop spans 14 amino acids. Here the CDR3 DNA reads TGCAGTGCCACCGACAGGAGGGGGCCCGGGGAGCTGTTTTTT. Translating gives CSATDRRGPGELFF.

The chain employs TRBV12-3 or TRBV12-4 and TRBJ2-2; 7 bases are shared with TRBD2. The CDR3 length is 16 residues. V trimming: 3 bases; J trimming: 2 bases; junction bases outside the gene matches: 6. The CDR3 nucleotides are TGTGCCAGCAGTTTCCGACTAGCAGGCAACACCGGGGAGCTGTTTTTT. Translating it yields CASSFRLAGNTGELFF.

In regard to this clonotype: The junction departs from germline at one end; a sequencing error may be responsible. The chain recombines TRBV24-1 with TRBJ2-1; D is ambiguous. Germline CDR1 is KGHDR and CDR2 is SFDVKD. CDR3 size: 16 residues. Here the CDR3 DNA reads TGTGCCATCAGTTCGGACCGGGTCTCCCTGACGGGTGAGCAGTTCTTC. Its protein product is CAISSDRVSLTGEQFF.

This clonotype was found a few times. The chain has TRBV15 and TRBJ2-4, with 7 bases matching TRBD1. The germline gives CDR1 LNHNV, CDR2 YYDKDF (reference sequence). V lost 1 base to trimming and J lost 3 bases; unmatched junction nucleotides: 3. This CDR3 spans 15 amino acids. The CDR3, as DNA: TGTGCCACCAGCAGAGTGGGGGACAGCAAAAACATTCAGTACTTC. Amino acid sequence: CATSRVGDSKNIQYF.

The J gene is TRBJ1-1, the V gene TRBV7-9; unclear D gene. V was cut by 5 bases and J by 1 base, with 11 bases left in between. This CDR3 is 14 amino acids long. CDR1 and CDR2 from the germline V gene are SEHNR and FQNEAQ (reference sequence). The CDR3 sequence: CASSPERRNTEAFF. The CDR3 DNA reads as TGTGCCAGCAGCCCCGAAAGGAGGAACACTGAAGCTTTCTTT.